Included here is one T cell receptor beta chain sequence, with context. This entry comes from a study of T cell changes during pregnancy in multiple sclerosis. The V end lost 5 bases, the J end lost 0 bases, and 15 bases lay between the germline ends. Germline V CDR1 and CDR2: SEHNR, FQNEAQ (reference sequence). This CDR3 has 16 residues. Sequencing used immunoSEQ multiplex PCR; TCRdb keeps in-frame clones, though not all of them. Of 39,000 or so clones detected, approximately 94% appear once; the ten largest clones hold roughly 8.1%. The rearrangement links TRBV7-9 to TRBJ2-3, with a tentative D call TRBD2 (6 bases). The source is a female donor with multiple sclerosis, enrolled in a pregnancy study. The sample in question was CD8+ T cells from peripheral blood mononuclear cells, obtained in the third trimester of pregnancy. The CDR3 DNA reads as TGTGCCAGCAGCCCAGAGTGGGGGGAAAGCACAGATACGCAGTATTTT. Translating gives CASSPEWGESTDTQYF.